Listed below are T cell receptor beta chains from one sample, sequenced in a study of patients and donors after allogeneic stem cell transplantation. MiXCR was run by TCRdb on the RT-PCR reads, yielding one entry per CDR3 protein. In the table there are 410,000 or so distinct CDR3 sequences, under 20% of which are singletons. The specimen was blood, either unsorted or a sorted T cell fraction (not recorded which). All receptors derive from a human donor who was either an allogeneic HSCT recipient or a stem cell or donor lymphocyte infusion donor (not recorded which). It is not recorded whose cells these are; they may come from a transplant donor. The CDR3 runs from the conserved cysteine through the conserved F or W. D genes are given only for firm matches. Size tells how often a clone was seen (once, few, many) or the class of an expanded clone, and some rows leave it out.

clone size: -; V gene: TRBV20-1; D gene: TRBD1; J gene: TRBJ1-2; CDR3 protein: CSARTGQGVYGYTF; CDR3 DNA: TGCAGTGCTAGAACCGGACAGGGAGTCTATGGCTACACCTTC
clone size: -; V gene: TRBV4-1; D gene: TRBD2; J gene: TRBJ2-1; CDR3 protein: CASSQERGVEGDEQFF; CDR3 DNA: TGCGCCAGCAGCCAAGAACGGGGGGTGGAGGGCGATGAGCAGTTCTTC
clone size: many; V gene: TRBV20-1; D gene: -; J gene: TRBJ1-5; CDR3 protein: CSASEGHSNQPQHF; CDR3 DNA: TGCAGTGCTAGCGAGGGACATAGCAATCAGCCCCAGCATTTT
clone size: -; V gene: TRBV12-3/TRBV12-4; D gene: -; J gene: TRBJ2-3; CDR3 protein: CASSLEGLSTDTQYF; CDR3 DNA: TGTGCCAGCAGTTTAGAGGGACTTAGCACAGATACGCAGTATTTT
clone size: few; V gene: TRBV29-1; D gene: -; J gene: TRBJ1-1; CDR3 protein: CSVVWGDTEAFF; CDR3 DNA: TGCAGCGTTGTTTGGGGGGACACTGAAGCTTTCTTT
clone size: many; V gene: TRBV5-1; D gene: TRBD1; J gene: TRBJ1-1; CDR3 protein: CASSLGQGATEAFF; CDR3 DNA: TGTGCCAGCAGCTTGGGACAGGGGGCGACTGAAGCTTTCTTT
clone size: few; V gene: TRBV10-3; D gene: -; J gene: TRBJ1-1; CDR3 protein: CAITGMRDTEAFF; CDR3 DNA: TGTGCCATCACCGGGATGAGGGACACTGAAGCTTTCTTT
clone size: -; V gene: TRBV6-2/TRBV6-3; D gene: -; J gene: TRBJ2-1; CDR3 protein: CASTGGLGNEQFF; CDR3 DNA: TGTGCCAGCACTGGCGGGCTAGGCAATGAGCAGTTCTTC
clone size: -; V gene: TRBV20-1; D gene: TRBD1; J gene: TRBJ1-5; CDR3 protein: CSAARTGGNQPQHF; CDR3 DNA: TGCAGTGCTGCCCGGACAGGGGGCAATCAGCCCCAGCATTTT
clone size: few; V gene: TRBV12-3/TRBV12-4; D gene: TRBD1; J gene: TRBJ1-1; CDR3 protein: CASSRDRGLSLNTEAFF; CDR3 DNA: TGTGCCAGCAGCCGAGACAGGGGGCTTAGTCTCAACACTGAAGCTTTCTTT
clone size: few; V gene: TRBV14; D gene: -; J gene: TRBJ2-1; CDR3 protein: CASSQAWSGYNEQFF; CDR3 DNA: TGTGCCAGCAGCCAAGCTTGGAGCGGGTACAATGAGCAGTTCTTC
clone size: many; V gene: TRBV5-1; D gene: TRBD1; J gene: TRBJ1-2; CDR3 protein: CASSQDREFGYTF; CDR3 DNA: TGCGCCAGCAGCCAAGACAGGGAGTTTGGCTACACCTTC
clone size: -; V gene: TRBV4-2; D gene: -; J gene: TRBJ1-1; CDR3 protein: CASSQDRGGAEAFF; CDR3 DNA: TGTGCCAGCAGCCAAGATAGGGGGGGGGCTGAAGCTTTCTTT
clone size: many; V gene: TRBV5-1; D gene: -; J gene: TRBJ1-1; CDR3 protein: CASSGLGAANTEAFF; CDR3 DNA: TGCGCCAGCAGCGGGCTTGGGGCGGCGAACACTGAAGCTTTCTTT
clone size: -; V gene: TRBV5-5; D gene: -; J gene: TRBJ1-5; CDR3 protein: CASSIGGNSNQPQHF; CDR3 DNA: TGTGCCAGCAGCATAGGGGGAAATAGCAATCAGCCCCAGCATTTT
clone size: few; V gene: TRBV15; D gene: TRBD2; J gene: TRBJ2-4; CDR3 protein: CATSRGAGTAKNIQYF; CDR3 DNA: TGTGCCACCAGCAGAGGAGCGGGGACGGCCAAAAACATTCAGTACTTC
clone size: -; V gene: TRBV15; D gene: -; J gene: TRBJ2-1; CDR3 protein: CATSRDWRDSYNEQFF; CDR3 DNA: TGTGCCACCAGCAGAGATTGGCGGGATTCCTACAATGAGCAGTTCTTC
clone size: few; V gene: TRBV7-2; D gene: -; J gene: TRBJ2-5; CDR3 protein: CASSLGASVQETQYF; CDR3 DNA: TGTGCCAGCAGCTTAGGGGCTAGCGTACAAGAGACCCAGTACTTC
clone size: once; V gene: TRBV20-1; D gene: -; J gene: TRBJ1-4; CDR3 protein: CSGKGQRPAKLFF; CDR3 DNA: TGCAGTGGAAAGGGGCAGCGGCCGGCAAAACTGTTTTTT
clone size: few; V gene: TRBV28; D gene: -; J gene: TRBJ1-3; CDR3 protein: CASSPAGIQQSSGNTIYF; CDR3 DNA: TGTGCCAGCAGCCCCGCGGGGATTCAGCAATCCTCTGGAAACACCATATATTTT
clone size: -; V gene: TRBV5-6; D gene: TRBD2; J gene: TRBJ2-5; CDR3 protein: CASSNPGGQTQYF; CDR3 DNA: TGTGCCAGCAGCAACCCGGGAGGTCAGACCCAGTACTTC
clone size: few; V gene: TRBV24-1; D gene: -; J gene: TRBJ2-3; CDR3 protein: CATRDPRAGDTQYF; CDR3 DNA: TGTGCCACCAGGGACCCCCGGGCGGGGGATACGCAGTATTTT
clone size: few; V gene: TRBV28; D gene: -; J gene: TRBJ1-1; CDR3 protein: CASSSPGYGDTEAFF; CDR3 DNA: TGTGCCAGCAGTTCCCCAGGGTACGGGGACACTGAAGCTTTCTTT
clone size: few; V gene: TRBV7-8; D gene: TRBD2; J gene: TRBJ2-2; CDR3 protein: CASSSSGLVNTGELFF; CDR3 DNA: TGTGCCAGCAGCTCATCCGGACTAGTTAACACCGGGGAGCTGTTTTTT